The 15 T cell receptor beta chains given below trace back to one sample, sequenced in a study of T cells in narcolepsy. Sequenced by immunoSEQ multiplex PCR; TCRdb stores in-frame clones only, minus some. The sample has around 28,000 clones; around 83% are singletons. Source material: CD45RA- memory CD4+ T cells from PBMCs. The receptors shown here come from a human donor with narcolepsy.

V gene TRBV10-3 combines with J gene TRBJ2-7; perhaps TRBD1 as D (5 bases). V was cut by 5 bases and J by 2 bases, with 13 bases left in between. CDR1 is ENHRY, CDR2 SYGVKD, per germline. The CDR3 covers 14 residues. The CDR3: CAISRQGFTYEQYF. The CDR3 nucleotides read TGTGCCATCAGTCGGCAGGGCTTTACCTACGAGCAGTACTTC.

This sequence joins TRBV7-2 and TRBJ1-4; a weak D match, TRBD1 (6 bases). Germline CDR1 SGHTA, CDR2 FQGNSA. V was clipped by 1 base and J by 6 bases, with 12 bases between them. The CDR3 extends over 15 amino acids. The DNA of the CDR3 is TGTGCCAGCAGCTTAGAGGGGGGGCGATATGAAAAACTGTTTTTT. Its translation: CASSLEGGRYEKLFF.

J is TRBJ1-6 and V is TRBV28; D might be TRBD1 (6 bases). V was trimmed by 6 bases and J by 6 bases, leaving 18 bases between them. Germline V gives CDR1 MDHEN, CDR2 SYDVKM. The CDR3 runs to 16 residues. The CDR3 is CASRETGPPGNSPLHF. CDR3 sequence (DNA): TGTGCCAGCAGAGAGACAGGTCCCCCTGGTAATTCACCCCTCCACTTT. The full variable domain, rest sourced from reference TRBV28 and TRBJ1-6, is DVKVTQSSRYLVKRTGEKVFLECVQDMDHENMFWYRQDPGLGLRLIYFSYDVKMKEKGDIPEGYSVSREKKERFSLILESASTNQTSMYLCASRETGPPGNSPLHFGNGTRLTVT.

This clone came up once. This rearrangement joins TRBV6-5 to TRBJ1-1; D uncertain. The CDR3 runs to 14 residues. Germline V CDR1 and CDR2: MNHEY, SVGAGI. The V and J ends lost 6 bases and 4 bases respectively, with 15 bases between them. CDR3 DNA: TGTGCCAGCAGCCCCGGTTGGGGAGGCACTGAAGCTTTCTTT. Translation: CASSPGWGGTEAFF.

The chain has TRBV5-1 and TRBJ2-5; perhaps D is TRBD1 or TRBD2 (5 bases each). The J call may be incorrect, as the DNA end agrees better with TRBJ2-7. The germline CDR1 and CDR2 sequences are SGHRS and YFSETQ. This CDR3 comprises 12 residues. The CDR3 loop reads CASSTGTDEQYF. CDR3 in DNA: TGCGCCAGCAGCACCGGGACGGACGAGCAGTACTTC.

This clone was observed a single time. This chain uses TRBV2 with TRBJ2-7; the match to TRBD2 covers 12 bases. There are 15 residues in the CDR3. V lost 5 bases to trimming and J lost 7 bases; unmatched junction nucleotides: 9. Germline assignment: CDR1 SNHLY and CDR2 FYNNEI. CDR3 DNA: TGTGCCAGCAGTCCTAGCGGGGGGGCCTTGAAGGAGCAGTACTTC. Translated, it gives CASSPSGGALKEQYF.

The V and J genes are TRBV5-1 and TRBJ2-3, with 8 bases aligning to TRBD2. The germline V gene encodes CDR1 SGHRS and CDR2 YFSETQ. V gave up 0 bases and J gave up 6 bases; unmatched junction bases: 18. This CDR3 region has 19 residues. CDR3 sequence reads: CASSLGRRVSGVQMDTQYF. In DNA, the CDR3 is TGCGCCAGCAGCTTGGGGAGACGGGTTAGCGGGGTGCAGATGGATACGCAGTATTTT.

The chain carries TRBV5-6 and TRBJ2-6; D possibly uses TRBD1 or TRBD2 (5 bases each). The CDR3 is 17 amino acids. Germline CDR1 reads SGHDT; CDR2 reads YYEEEE. V was clipped by 5 bases and J by 0 bases, with 15 bases between them. The CDR3 DNA sequence: TGTGCCAGCAGTTTTACGGGGCCAAGCTCTGGGGCCAACGTCCTGACTTTC. Amino acid sequence: CASSFTGPSSGANVLTF.

The J gene is TRBJ2-2, the V gene TRBV5-4, with TRBD1 identical over 10 bases. V gave up 4 bases and J gave up 0 bases; unmatched junction bases: 3. Per the germline V gene, CDR1 is SGHNT and CDR2 is YYREEE (reference sequence). This CDR3 region has 16 residues. CDR3 sequence (DNA): TGTGCCAGCAGCCCGGGACAGGGGCCGAACACCGGGGAGCTGTTTTTT. Its protein product is CASSPGQGPNTGELFF.

V gene TRBV5-4 combines with J gene TRBJ2-3; 7 nucleotides match TRBD1. The V gene end was trimmed by 4 bases and the J gene end by 4 bases; junction bases not matched to a gene: 12. The length of the CDR3 is 16 residues. Germline loops: CDR1 SGHNT, CDR2 YYREEE (reference sequence). CDR3 sequence: CASSPPGQKKSDTQYF. The CDR3 DNA follows: TGTGCCAGCAGCCCCCCGGGACAGAAAAAGTCAGATACGCAGTATTTT.

The chain links TRBV7-2 to TRBJ2-6, with D unresolved. Trimming took 0 bases from V and 4 from J, leaving 4 bases between them. CDR1 and CDR2 from the germline V gene are SGHTA and FQGNSA. This CDR3 has 14 residues. The CDR3: CASSLAHGANVLTF. The CDR3 region has the DNA TGTGCCAGCAGCTTAGCTCACGGGGCCAACGTCCTGACTTTC.

This clone was observed a handful of times. The genes are TRBV19 and TRBJ1-2; D may be TRBD1 (5 bases). Trimming shortened V by 6 bases and J by 9 bases, and 11 bases separated the two germline ends. Germline CDR1 LNHDA, CDR2 SQIVND (reference sequence). This CDR3 comprises 11 residues. In DNA form, the CDR3 reads TGTGCCAGTAGCAGGGACGGCCGCTACACCTTC. This gives the protein CASSRDGRYTF. Variable domain in full (rest from reference TRBV19 and TRBJ1-2): DGGITQSPKYLFRKEGQNVTLSCEQNLNHDAMYWYRQDPGQGLRLIYYSQIVNDFQKGDIAEGYSVSREKKESFPLTVTSAQKNPTAFYLCASSRDGRYTFGSGTRLTVV.

This clone was seen more than once but under ten times. The genes are TRBV6-1 and TRBJ1-3; TRBD1 aligns across 8 bases. V dropped 3 bases and J dropped 0; count of bases not matched to a gene: 4. Germline values: CDR1 MNHNS, CDR2 SASEGT. This CDR3 has 16 residues. The CDR3 loop is CASSETGADSGNTIYF. The CDR3 DNA follows: TGTGCCAGCAGTGAGACAGGGGCCGACTCTGGAAACACCATATATTTT.

There are a few counts of this clone. At the DNA level, this CDR3 is encoded by other sequences in the same sample as well. V usage is TRBV29-1 and J usage is TRBJ2-5; a weak D match, TRBD1 (6 bases). CDR3 length equals 13 residues. V gave up 3 bases and J gave up 4 bases, with 12 bases separating them. Germline V lookup: CDR1 SQVTM, CDR2 ANQGSEA. The CDR3 reads CSVDRGGRETQYF. The CDR3 region has the DNA TGCAGCGTTGATCGAGGGGGTAGAGAGACCCAGTACTTC.

The chain is built from TRBV25-1 and TRBJ1-1; 11 bases are shared with TRBD1. V was clipped by 6 bases and J by 3 bases; unmatched bases: 0. This CDR3 is built from 13 residues. In germline, CDR1 is MGHDK, CDR2 SYGVNS. The CDR3 coding sequence is TGTGCCAGCAGGGGACAGGGGGACACTGAAGCTTTCTTT. Translation: CASRGQGDTEAFF.